The following is a T cell receptor (beta chain) sequence with its context. In the original processing: Amplifying reference gene primers gave estimates of nucleated cell counts. Sequencing was performed with immunoSEQ multiplex PCR; in TCRdb, only in-frame clones are kept and a portion is missing. From that table come the V and J calls and clone size; the DNA was used to work out D and trimming. The sample carries 60,000 to 65,000 clones, approximately 88% recorded once. The data are from a study of blood T cell repertoires in COVID-19. Across the study: Donors in the United States, Italy and Spain gave samples during acute or convalescent COVID-19.

Trimming stripped 5 bases from V and 5 bases from J, with 13 bases between. Germline CDR1 is SEHNR and CDR2 is FQNEAQ (reference sequence). This CDR3 has 13 residues. The chain is built from TRBV7-9 and TRBJ2-7, with D maybe TRBD1 (5 bases). The sample comprised peripheral blood. The sequence came from a man aged 45-65 years with active COVID-19. The CDR3 reads CASSLRQNDEQYF. DNA for the CDR3: TGTGCCAGCAGCCTCCGACAGAACGACGAGCAGTACTTC.